This T cell receptor beta chain originates from a study of OX40 agonist ivuxolimab in advanced cancers. Across the whole study: Having had anti-PD-1, anti-PD-L1 or anti-CTLA-4 therapy before was allowed, and approximately 40% had some. Three patients had partial responses: one hepatocellular carcinoma, two cutaneous melanoma. Overall study findings and caveats: Clonal expansion was seen in CD4+ and CD8+ blood T cells by week 6 at 0.1 to 3.0 mg/kg.

Sequencing used immunoSEQ multiplex PCR; TCRdb keeps in-frame clones, though not all of them. In the table there are tens of thousands of clones, 85% to 90% of which are singletons. The V gene end was trimmed by 6 bases and the J gene end by 6 bases; junction bases not matched to a gene: 7. Per germline, CDR1 WNHNN and CDR2 SYGVQD (reference sequence). There are 14 residues in the CDR3. With respect to this clone: The target antigen is unknown.

V usage is TRBV10-1 and J usage is TRBJ2-1, with 8 bases fitting TRBD1. The clonotype was recovered from an adult with an advanced solid tumor such as melanoma, head and neck, liver or kidney cancer. The material sequenced was CD4+ or CD8+ T cells sorted from blood, taken in a trial of the OX40 agonist ivuxolimab. In DNA, the CDR3 is TGCGCCAGCAGAGATAGACAGGGGACCAATGAGCAGTTCTTC. Protein sequence: CASRDRQGTNEQFF.